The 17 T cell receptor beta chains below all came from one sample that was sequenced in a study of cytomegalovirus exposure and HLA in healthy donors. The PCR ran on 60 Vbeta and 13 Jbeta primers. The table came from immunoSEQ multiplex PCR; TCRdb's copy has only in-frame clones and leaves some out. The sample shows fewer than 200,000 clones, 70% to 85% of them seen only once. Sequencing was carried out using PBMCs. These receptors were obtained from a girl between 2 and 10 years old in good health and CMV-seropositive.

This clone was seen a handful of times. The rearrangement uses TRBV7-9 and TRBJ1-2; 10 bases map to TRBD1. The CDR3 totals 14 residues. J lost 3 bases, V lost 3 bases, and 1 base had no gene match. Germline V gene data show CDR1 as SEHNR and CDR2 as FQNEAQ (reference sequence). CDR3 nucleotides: TGTGCCAGCAGCTTCGGACAGGGGGACTATGGCTACACCTTC. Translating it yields CASSFGQGDYGYTF.

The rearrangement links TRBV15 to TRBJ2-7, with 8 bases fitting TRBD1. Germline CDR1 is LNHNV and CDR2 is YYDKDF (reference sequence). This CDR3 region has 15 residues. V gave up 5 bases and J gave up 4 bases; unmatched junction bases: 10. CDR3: CATSPGTGDLYEQYF. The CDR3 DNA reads TGTGCCACCAGCCCCGGGACAGGAGACCTATACGAGCAGTACTTC.

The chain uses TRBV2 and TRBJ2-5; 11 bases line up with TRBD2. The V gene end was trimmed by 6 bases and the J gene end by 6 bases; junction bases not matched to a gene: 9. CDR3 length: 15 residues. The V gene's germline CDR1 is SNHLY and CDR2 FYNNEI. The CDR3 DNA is TGTGCCAGCAGAGAACCGACTAGCGGGGTACAGACCCAGTACTTC. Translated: CASREPTSGVQTQYF.

The CDR3 DNA reads as TGTGCCAGCAGCCCTTGGGGGGAGAGCTCCTACGAGCAGTACTTC. Translating it yields CASSPWGESSYEQYF. The chain recombines TRBV11-3 with TRBJ2-7; tentatively, D is TRBD2 (6 bases). Germline V lookup: CDR1 SGHNT, CDR2 YENEEA. V was shortened by 5 bases and J by 0 bases, with 14 bases between the two germline ends. This CDR3 has 15 amino acids.

CDR3 DNA: TGTGCCAGCTCACCCGCGACAGGGGGAAATACTGAAGCTTTCTTT. It is translated as CASSPATGGNTEAFF. The chain has TRBV18 and TRBJ1-1; 9 bases map to TRBD1. Germline-derived CDR1 and CDR2 are KGHSH and LQKENI. V trimming: 3 bases; J trimming: 5 bases; junction bases outside the gene matches: 7. The length of the CDR3 is 15 residues.

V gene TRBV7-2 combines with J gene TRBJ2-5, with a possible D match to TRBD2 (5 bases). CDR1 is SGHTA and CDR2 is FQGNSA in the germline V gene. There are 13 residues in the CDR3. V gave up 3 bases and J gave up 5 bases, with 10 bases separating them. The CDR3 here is CASSLREGETQYF. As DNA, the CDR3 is TGTGCCAGCAGCTTGAGGGAAGGGGAGACCCAGTACTTC. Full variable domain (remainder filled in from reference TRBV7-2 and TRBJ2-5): GAGVSQSPSNKVTEKGKDVELRCDPISGHTALYWYRQSLGQGLEFLIYFQGNSAPDKSGLPSDRFSAERTGGSVSTLTIQRTQQEDSAVYLCASSLREGETQYFGPGTRLLVL.

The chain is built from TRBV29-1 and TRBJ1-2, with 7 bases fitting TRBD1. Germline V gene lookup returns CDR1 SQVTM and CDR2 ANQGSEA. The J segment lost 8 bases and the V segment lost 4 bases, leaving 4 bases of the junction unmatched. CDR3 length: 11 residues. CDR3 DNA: TGCAGCGTTGGAACAGGGGTCGGCTACACCTTC. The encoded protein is CSVGTGVGYTF.

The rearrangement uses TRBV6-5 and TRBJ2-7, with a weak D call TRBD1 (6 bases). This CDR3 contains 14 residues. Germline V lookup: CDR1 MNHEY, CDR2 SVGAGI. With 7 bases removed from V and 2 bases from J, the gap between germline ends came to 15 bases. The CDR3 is CASTPGQGPYEQYF. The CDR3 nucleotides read TGTGCCAGCACTCCCGGGCAGGGGCCCTACGAGCAGTACTTC.

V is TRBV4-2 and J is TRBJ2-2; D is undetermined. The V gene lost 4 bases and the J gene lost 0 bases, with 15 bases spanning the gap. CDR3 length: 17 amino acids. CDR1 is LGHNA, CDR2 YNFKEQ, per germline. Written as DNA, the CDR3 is TGTGCCAGCAGCCGCAACGGGTTACAAGCGAACACCGGGGAGCTGTTTTTT. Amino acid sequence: CASSRNGLQANTGELFF.

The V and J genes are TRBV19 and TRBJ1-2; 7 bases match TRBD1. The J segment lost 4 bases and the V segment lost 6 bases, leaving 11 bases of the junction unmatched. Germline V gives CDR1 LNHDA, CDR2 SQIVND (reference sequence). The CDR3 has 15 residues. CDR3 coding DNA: TGTGCCAGTAGCCACAGACAGGGTTCATCCTATGGCTACACCTTC. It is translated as CASSHRQGSSYGYTF.

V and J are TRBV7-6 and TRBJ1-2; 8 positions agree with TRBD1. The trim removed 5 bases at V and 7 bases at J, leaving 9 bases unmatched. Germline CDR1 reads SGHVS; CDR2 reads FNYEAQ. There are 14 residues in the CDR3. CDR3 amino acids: CASSIDRGAGGYTF. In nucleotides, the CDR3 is TGTGCCAGCAGCATCGACAGGGGAGCTGGTGGCTACACCTTC.

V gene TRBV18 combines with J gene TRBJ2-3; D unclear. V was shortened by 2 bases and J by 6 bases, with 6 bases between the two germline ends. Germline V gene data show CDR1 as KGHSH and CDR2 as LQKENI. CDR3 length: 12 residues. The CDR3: CASSPVGDTQYF. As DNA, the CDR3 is TGTGCCAGCTCACCAGTGGGCGATACGCAGTATTTT.

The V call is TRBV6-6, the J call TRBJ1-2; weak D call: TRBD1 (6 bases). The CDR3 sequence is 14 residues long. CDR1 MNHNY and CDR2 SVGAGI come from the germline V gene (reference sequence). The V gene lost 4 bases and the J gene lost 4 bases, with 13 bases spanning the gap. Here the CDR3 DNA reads TGTGCCAGCAGTTCCTGGACAGAAGTCTATGGCTACACCTTC. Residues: CASSSWTEVYGYTF.

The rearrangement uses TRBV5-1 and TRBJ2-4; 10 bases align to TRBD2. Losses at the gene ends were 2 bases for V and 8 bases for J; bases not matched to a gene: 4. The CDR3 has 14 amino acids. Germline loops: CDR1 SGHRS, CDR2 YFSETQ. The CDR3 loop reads CASSLGGTSDIQYF. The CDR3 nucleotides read TGCGCCAGCAGCTTAGGCGGGACTAGCGACATTCAGTACTTC.

CDR3 DNA: TGCGCCAGCAGCTTGGTTTCAGTTTATGGCTACACCTTC. Its translation is CASSLVSVYGYTF. The rearrangement uses TRBV5-1 and TRBJ1-2; D is ambiguous. Trimming took off 0 bases at V and 5 bases at J, with 8 bases between the two ends. The length of the CDR3 is 13 residues. The germline gives CDR1 SGHRS, CDR2 YFSETQ.

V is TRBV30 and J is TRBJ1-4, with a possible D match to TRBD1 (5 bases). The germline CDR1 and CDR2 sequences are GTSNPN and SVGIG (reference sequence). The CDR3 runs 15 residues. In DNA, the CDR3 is TGTGCTTATGGAGAGGGGACGGGGGCTAATGAAAAACTGTTTTTT. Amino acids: CAYGEGTGANEKLFF.

The CDR3 loop reads CASSDRDRGNNEQFF. The CDR3 bases are TGTGCCAGCAGCGACCGGGACAGGGGGAACAATGAGCAGTTCTTC. This chain joins TRBV9 and TRBJ2-1; 11 nucleotides line up with TRBD1. In germline, CDR1 is SGDLS, CDR2 YYNGEE. The CDR3 extends over 15 amino acids. The junction had 4 bases not matched to a gene; V was cut back by 3 bases and J by 5 bases. Drawing the rest from reference TRBV9 and TRBJ2-1, the complete variable domain is DSGVTQTPKHLITATGQRVTLRCSPRSGDLSVYWYQQSLDQGLQFLIQYYNGEERAKGNILERFSAQQFPDLHSELNLSSLELGDSALYFCASSDRDRGNNEQFFGPGTRLTVL.